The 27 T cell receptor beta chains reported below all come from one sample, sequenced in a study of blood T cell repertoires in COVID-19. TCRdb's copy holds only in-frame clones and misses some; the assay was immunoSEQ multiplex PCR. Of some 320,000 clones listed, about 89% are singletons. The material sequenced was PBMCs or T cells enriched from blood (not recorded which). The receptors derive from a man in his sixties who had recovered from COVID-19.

The CDR3 bases are TGTGCCAGCAGGTCCGACAGGGGATCTCAGCCCCAGCATTTT. Its protein product is CASRSDRGSQPQHF. The genes are TRBV5-8 and TRBJ1-5; 8 nucleotides line up with TRBD1. The CDR3 is made up of 14 amino acids. Trimming removed 5 bases from V and 6 bases from J; junction bases left unmatched: 7. Germline V CDR1 and CDR2: SGHTS, YDEGEE.

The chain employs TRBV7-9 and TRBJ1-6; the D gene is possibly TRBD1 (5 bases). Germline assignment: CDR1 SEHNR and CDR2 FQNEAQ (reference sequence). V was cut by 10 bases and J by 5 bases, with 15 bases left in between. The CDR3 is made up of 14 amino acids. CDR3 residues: CATTQGLHNSPLHF. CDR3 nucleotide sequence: TGTGCCACCACCCAGGGACTGCATAATTCACCCCTCCACTTT. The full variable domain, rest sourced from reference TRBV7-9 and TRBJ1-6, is DTGVSQNPRHKITKRGQNVTFRCDPISEHNRLYWYRQTLGQGPEFLTYFQNEAQLEKSRLLSDRFSAERPKGSFSTLEIQRTEQGDSAMYLCATTQGLHNSPLHFGNGTRLTVT.

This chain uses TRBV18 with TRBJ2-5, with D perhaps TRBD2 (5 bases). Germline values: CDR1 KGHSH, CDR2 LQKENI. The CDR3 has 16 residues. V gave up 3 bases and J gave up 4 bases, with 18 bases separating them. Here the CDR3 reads CASSPSPGIEVETQYF. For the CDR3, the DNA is TGTGCCAGCTCACCCAGCCCGGGGATTGAGGTAGAGACCCAGTACTTC.

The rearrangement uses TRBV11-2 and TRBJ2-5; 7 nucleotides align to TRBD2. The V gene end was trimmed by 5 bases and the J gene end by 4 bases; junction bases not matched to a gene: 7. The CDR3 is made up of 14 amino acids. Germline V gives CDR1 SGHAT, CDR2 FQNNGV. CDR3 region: CASSPSASGETQYF. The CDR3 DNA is TGTGCCAGCAGCCCGTCAGCTAGCGGAGAGACCCAGTACTTC.

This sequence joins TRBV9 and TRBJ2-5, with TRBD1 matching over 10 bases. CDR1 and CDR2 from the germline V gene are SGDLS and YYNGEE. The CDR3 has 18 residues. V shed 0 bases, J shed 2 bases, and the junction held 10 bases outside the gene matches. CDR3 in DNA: TGTGCCAGCAGCGTAGAAGATCGAGGGACAGGGGCTCAAGAGACCCAGTACTTC. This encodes CASSVEDRGTGAQETQYF.

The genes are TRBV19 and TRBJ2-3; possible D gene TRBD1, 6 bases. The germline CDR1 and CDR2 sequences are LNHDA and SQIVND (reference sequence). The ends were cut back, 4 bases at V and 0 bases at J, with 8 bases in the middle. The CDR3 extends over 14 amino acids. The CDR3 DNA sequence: TGTGCCAGTAGTAGGGGGCCTAGCACAGATACGCAGTATTTT. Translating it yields CASSRGPSTDTQYF.

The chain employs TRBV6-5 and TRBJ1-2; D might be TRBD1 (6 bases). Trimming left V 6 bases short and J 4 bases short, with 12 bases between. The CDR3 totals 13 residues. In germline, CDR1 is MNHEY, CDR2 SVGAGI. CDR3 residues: CASSSQGFYGYTF. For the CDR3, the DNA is TGTGCCAGCAGCTCACAGGGTTTCTATGGCTACACCTTC.

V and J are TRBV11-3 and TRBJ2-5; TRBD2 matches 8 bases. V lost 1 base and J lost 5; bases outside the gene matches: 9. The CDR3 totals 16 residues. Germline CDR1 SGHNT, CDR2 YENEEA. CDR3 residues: CASSLGASGGPETQYF. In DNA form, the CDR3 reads TGTGCCAGCAGCTTAGGGGCCTCGGGAGGGCCCGAGACCCAGTACTTC.

CDR3 region: CASSGTSGTYEQYF. The DNA for the CDR3 is TGTGCCAGCAGCGGCACTAGCGGGACCTACGAGCAGTACTTC. The J gene is TRBJ2-7, the V gene TRBV11-2; 10 bases fit TRBD2. The V gene end was trimmed by 5 bases and the J gene end by 2 bases; junction bases not matched to a gene: 3. The CDR3 runs to 14 residues. The V gene's germline CDR1 is SGHAT and CDR2 FQNNGV.

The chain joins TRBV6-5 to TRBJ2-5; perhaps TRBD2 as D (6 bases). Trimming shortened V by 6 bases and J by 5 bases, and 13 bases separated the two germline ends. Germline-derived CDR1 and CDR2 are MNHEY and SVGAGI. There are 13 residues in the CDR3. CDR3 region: CASRGGRTETQYF. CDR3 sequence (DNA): TGTGCCAGCAGGGGGGGTAGGACGGAGACCCAGTACTTC.

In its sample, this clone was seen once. CDR3 in DNA: TGCAGCGTTGAATTGGGGACTAGGCAAGAGACCCAGTACTTC. It yields the protein CSVELGTRQETQYF. This chain links TRBV29-1 with TRBJ2-5; TRBD2 agrees at 8 bases. J was trimmed by 2 bases and V by 2 bases; bases with no gene match: 4. This CDR3 comprises 14 residues. Germline CDR1 is SQVTM and CDR2 is ANQGSEA.

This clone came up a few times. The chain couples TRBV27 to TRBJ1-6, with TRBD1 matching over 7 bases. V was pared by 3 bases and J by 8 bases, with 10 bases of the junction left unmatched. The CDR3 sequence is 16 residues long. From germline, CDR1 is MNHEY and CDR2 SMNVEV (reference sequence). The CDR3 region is CASSFSNRGRDSPLHF. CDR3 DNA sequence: TGTGCCAGCAGTTTCTCGAACAGGGGTCGTGATTCACCCCTCCACTTT.

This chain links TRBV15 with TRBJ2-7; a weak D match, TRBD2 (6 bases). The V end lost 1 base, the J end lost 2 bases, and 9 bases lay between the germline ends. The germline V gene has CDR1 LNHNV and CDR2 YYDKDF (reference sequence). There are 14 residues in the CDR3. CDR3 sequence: CATSRGGEAYEQYF. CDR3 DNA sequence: TGTGCCACCAGCAGAGGCGGGGAAGCCTACGAGCAGTACTTC.

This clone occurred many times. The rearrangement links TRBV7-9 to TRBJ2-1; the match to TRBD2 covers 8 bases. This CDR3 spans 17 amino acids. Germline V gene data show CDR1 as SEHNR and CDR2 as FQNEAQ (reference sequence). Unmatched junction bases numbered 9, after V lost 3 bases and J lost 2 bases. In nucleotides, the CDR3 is TGTGCCAGCAGCTTTAGGATGACTAGCGAAGCCTACAATGAGCAGTTCTTC. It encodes CASSFRMTSEAYNEQFF.

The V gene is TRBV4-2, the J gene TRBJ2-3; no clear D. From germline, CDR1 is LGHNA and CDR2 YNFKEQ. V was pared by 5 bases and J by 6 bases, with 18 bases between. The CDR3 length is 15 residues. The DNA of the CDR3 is TGTGCCAGCAGCTCCCAAACCAATTACGGGGATACGCAGTATTTT. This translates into CASSSQTNYGDTQYF.

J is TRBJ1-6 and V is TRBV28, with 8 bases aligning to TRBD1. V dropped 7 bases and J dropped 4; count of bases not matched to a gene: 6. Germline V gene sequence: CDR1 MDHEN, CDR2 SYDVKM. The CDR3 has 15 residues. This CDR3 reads CASTPGTGYNSPLHF. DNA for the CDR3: TGTGCCAGCACCCCGGGGACAGGATATAATTCACCCCTCCACTTT.

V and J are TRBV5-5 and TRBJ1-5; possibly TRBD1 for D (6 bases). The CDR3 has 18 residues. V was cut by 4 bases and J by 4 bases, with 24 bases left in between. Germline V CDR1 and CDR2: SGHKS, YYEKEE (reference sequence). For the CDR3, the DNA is TGTGCCAGCAGCCGTGGACAGATAGCTTGGTCTGAGAATCAGCCCCAGCATTTT. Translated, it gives CASSRGQIAWSENQPQHF.

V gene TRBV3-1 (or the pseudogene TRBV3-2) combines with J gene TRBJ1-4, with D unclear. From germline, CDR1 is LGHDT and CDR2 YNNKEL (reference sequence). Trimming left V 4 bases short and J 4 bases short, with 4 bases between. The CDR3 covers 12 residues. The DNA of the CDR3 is TGTGCCAGCAGCCGACATAATGAAAAACTGTTTTTT. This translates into CASSRHNEKLFF.

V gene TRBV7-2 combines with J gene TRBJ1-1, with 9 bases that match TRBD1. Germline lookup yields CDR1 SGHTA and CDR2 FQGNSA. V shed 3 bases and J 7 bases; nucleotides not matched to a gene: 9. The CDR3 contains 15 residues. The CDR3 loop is CASSLSGTGLGEAFF. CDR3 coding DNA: TGTGCCAGCAGCTTGTCCGGGACAGGGCTCGGTGAAGCTTTCTTT.

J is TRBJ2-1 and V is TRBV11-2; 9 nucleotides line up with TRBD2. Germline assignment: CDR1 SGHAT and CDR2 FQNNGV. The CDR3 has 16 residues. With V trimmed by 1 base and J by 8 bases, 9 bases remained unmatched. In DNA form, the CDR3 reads TGTGCCAGCAGCTTAGCTGGCGGGAGGGCCGGAGATGAGCAGTTCTTC. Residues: CASSLAGGRAGDEQFF.

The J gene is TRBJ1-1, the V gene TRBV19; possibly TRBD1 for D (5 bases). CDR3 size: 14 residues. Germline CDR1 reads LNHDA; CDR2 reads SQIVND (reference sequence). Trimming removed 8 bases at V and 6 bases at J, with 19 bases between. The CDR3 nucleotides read TGTGCCAGTTTTCCGAGGACCCTACAGGCTGAAGCTTTCTTT. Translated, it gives CASFPRTLQAEAFF.

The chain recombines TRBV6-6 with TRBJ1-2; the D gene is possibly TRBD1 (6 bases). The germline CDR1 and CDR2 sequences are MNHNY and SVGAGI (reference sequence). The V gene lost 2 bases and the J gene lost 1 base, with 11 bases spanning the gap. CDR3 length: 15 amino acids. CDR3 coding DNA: TGTGCCAGCAGTTACGAAGAAGGGGGTAACTATGGCTACACCTTC. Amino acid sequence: CASSYEEGGNYGYTF.

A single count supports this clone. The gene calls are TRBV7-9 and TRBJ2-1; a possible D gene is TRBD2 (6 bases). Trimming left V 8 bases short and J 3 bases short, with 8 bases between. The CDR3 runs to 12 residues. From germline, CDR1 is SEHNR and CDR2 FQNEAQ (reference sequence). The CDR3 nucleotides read TGTGCCAGCCGGGGACTCTACAATGAGCAGTTCTTC. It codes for CASRGLYNEQFF.

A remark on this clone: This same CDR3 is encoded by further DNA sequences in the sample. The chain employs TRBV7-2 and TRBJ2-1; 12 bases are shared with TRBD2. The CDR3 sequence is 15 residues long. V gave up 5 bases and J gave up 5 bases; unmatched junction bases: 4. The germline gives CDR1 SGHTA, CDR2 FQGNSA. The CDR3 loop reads CASSPRLAGDNEQFF. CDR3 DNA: TGTGCCAGCAGCCCCCGACTAGCGGGAGACAATGAGCAGTTCTTC.

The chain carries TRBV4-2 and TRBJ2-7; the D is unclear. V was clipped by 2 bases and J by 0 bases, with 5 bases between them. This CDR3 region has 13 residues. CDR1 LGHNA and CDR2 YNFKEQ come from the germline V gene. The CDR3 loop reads CASSQTVSYEQYF. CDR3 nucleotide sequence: TGTGCCAGCAGCCAAACAGTCTCCTACGAGCAGTACTTC.

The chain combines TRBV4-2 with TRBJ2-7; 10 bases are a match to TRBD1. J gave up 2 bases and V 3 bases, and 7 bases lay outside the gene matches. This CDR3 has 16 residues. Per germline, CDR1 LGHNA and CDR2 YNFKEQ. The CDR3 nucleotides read TGTGCCAGCAGCCAGCCGGGACAGGGGCTCGCCTACGAGCAGTACTTC. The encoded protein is CASSQPGQGLAYEQYF.

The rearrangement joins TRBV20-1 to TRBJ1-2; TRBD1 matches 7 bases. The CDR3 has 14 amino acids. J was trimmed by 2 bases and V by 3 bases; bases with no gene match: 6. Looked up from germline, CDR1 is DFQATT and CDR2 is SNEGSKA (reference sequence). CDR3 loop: CSASDRETNYGYTF. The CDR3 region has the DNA TGCAGTGCTAGTGACAGGGAAACCAACTATGGCTACACCTTC.